This TCR beta chain was recovered during a study of T cell responses to AZD1222 COVID-19 vaccine. Study summary: Combined were second doses at about 4 or about 12 weeks.

Here immunoSEQ multiplex PCR was the method, and the copy in TCRdb shows in-frame clones only, minus some. This table has 85,000 to 100,000 clones, about 72% appearing once. To note about this clone: Its antigen remains unidentified.

Per the germline V gene, CDR1 is SGHNT and CDR2 is YENEEA. The CDR3 is made up of 15 amino acids. The ends lost 5 bases at V and 3 bases at J; junction bases unmatched: 6. Notes on the study in general: Repertoires were collected only later (after the peak T cell response had occurred). The donors showed a predominance of white British ancestry and of females, with possible underestimation of clonal diversity. Unmutated variant regions are reportedly targeted by nearly half of spike-specific TCRs.

The material was peripheral blood, obtained on day 0 of AZD1222 vaccination. The chain carries TRBV11-3 and TRBJ2-2; 7 bases are a match to TRBD2. This TCR was sampled from an adult in good health. The CDR3 is CASSPRGVDTGELFF. The DNA of the CDR3 is TGTGCCAGCAGCCCCCGGGGGGTTGACACCGGGGAGCTGTTTTTT.